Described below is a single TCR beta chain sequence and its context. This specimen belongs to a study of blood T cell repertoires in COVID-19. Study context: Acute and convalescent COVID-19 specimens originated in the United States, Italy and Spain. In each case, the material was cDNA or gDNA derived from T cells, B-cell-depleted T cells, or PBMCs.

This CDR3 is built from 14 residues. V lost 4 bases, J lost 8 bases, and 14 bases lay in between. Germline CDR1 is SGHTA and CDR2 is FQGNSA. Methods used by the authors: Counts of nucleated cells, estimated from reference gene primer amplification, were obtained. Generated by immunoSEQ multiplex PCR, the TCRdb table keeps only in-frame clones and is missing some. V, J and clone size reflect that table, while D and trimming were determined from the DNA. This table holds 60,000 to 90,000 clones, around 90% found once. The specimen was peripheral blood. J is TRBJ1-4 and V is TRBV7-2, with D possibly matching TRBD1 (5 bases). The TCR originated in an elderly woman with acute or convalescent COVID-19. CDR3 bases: TGTGCCAGCAGCTCAGGGATGAGTCCCGAAAAACTGTTTTTT. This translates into CASSSGMSPEKLFF.